This T cell receptor (beta chain) was recovered during a study of early T cells in non-severe SARS-CoV-2 infection. This clonotype showed up just a few times. In germline, CDR1 is DFQATT, CDR2 SNEGSKA (reference sequence). The V end lost 3 bases, the J end lost 1 base, and 13 bases lay between the germline ends. CDR3 length: 15 residues. TCRdb re-derived calls from the 5' RACE reads in MiXCR, one entry per CDR3 protein. The sample carries 90,000 to 100,000 distinct CDR3 sequences, less than 15% recorded once. The V and J genes are TRBV20-1 and TRBJ2-1, with D possibly being TRBD1 (5 bases). Sequencing used whole blood. The sequence was collected from an adult who was a healthcare worker with PCR-confirmed SARS-CoV-2 infection or an uninfected control (not recorded which). The CDR3 region has the DNA TGCAGTGCTAGGGTAGGGCAGGGTTCCTACAATGAGCAGTTCTTC. Amino acid sequence: CSARVGQGSYNEQFF.